A few counts support the clone carrying this T cell receptor beta chain. The CDR3 has 13 amino acids. CDR1 and CDR2 from the germline V gene are SGHRS and YFSETQ. V lost 2 bases, J lost 6 bases, and 12 bases lay in between. Method: immunoSEQ multiplex PCR; TCRdb's copy keeps in-frame clones and lacks some. The sample records approximately 52,000 clones, under 90% being singletons. This entry belongs to a study of blood T cell repertoires in COVID-19. For the study at large: Sources were T cells, B-cell-depleted T cells, or PBMCs; the material itself was cDNA or gDNA.

V is TRBV5-1 and J is TRBJ2-7; D may be TRBD1 (6 bases). The specimen was peripheral blood. This clonotype originated in a woman older than 75 with acute or convalescent COVID-19. CDR3 amino acids: CASSFEQGSEQYF. The DNA for the CDR3 is TGCGCCAGCAGCTTCGAACAGGGAAGCGAGCAGTACTTC.